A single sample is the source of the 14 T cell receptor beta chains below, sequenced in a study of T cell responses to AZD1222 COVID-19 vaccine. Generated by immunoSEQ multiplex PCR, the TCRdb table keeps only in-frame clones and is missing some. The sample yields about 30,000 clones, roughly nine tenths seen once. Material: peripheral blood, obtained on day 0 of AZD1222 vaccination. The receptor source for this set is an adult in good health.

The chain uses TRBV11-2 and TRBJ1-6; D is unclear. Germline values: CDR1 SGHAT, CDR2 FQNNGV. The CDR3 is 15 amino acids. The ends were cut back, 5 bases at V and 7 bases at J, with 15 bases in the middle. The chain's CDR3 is CASSPILPANSPLHF. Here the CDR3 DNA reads TGTGCCAGCAGCCCGATCTTGCCCGCGAATTCACCCCTCCACTTT.

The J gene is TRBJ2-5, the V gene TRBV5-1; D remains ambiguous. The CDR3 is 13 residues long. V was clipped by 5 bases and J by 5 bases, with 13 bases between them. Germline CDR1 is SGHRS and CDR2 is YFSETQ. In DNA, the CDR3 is TGCGCCAGCAGGACCGGCTTGGGGGAGACCCAGTACTTC. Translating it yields CASRTGLGETQYF.

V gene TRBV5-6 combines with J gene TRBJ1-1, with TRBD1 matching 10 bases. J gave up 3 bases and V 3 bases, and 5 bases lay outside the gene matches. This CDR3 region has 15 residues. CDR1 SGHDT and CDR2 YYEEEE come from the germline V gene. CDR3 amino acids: CASSSRDRGHTEAFF. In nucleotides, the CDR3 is TGTGCCAGCAGCTCCCGGGACAGGGGACACACTGAAGCTTTCTTT.

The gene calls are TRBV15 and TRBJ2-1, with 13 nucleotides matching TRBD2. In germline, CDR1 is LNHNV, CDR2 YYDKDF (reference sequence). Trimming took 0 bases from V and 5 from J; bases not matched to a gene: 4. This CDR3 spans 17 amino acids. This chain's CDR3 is CATSRDRTSGSHNEQFF. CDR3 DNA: TGTGCCACCAGCAGAGATCGGACTAGCGGGAGTCACAATGAGCAGTTCTTC. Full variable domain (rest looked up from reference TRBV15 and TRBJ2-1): DAMVIQNPRYQVTQFGKPVTLSCSQTLNHNVMYWYQQKSSQAPKLLFHYYDKDFNNEADTPDNFQSRRPNTSFCFLDIRSPGLGDTAMYLCATSRDRTSGSHNEQFFGPGTRLTVL.

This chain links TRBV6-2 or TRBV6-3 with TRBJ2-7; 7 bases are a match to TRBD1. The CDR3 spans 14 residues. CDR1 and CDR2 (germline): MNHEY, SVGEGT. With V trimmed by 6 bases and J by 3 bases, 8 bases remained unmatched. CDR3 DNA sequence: TGTGCCAGCAGCCGAAGGGACAGACTCTACGAGCAGTACTTC. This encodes CASSRRDRLYEQYF.

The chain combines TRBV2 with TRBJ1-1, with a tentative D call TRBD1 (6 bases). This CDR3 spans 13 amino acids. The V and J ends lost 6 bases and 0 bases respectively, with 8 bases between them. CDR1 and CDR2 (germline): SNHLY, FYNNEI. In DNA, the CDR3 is TGTGCCAGCAGAGGACAGTTGAACACTGAAGCTTTCTTT. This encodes CASRGQLNTEAFF.

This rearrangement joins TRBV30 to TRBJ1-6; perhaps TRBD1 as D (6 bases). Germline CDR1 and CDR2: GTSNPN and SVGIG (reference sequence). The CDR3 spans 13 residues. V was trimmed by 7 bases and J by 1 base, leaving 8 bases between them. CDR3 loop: CALQGSYNSPLHF. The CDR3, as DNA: TGTGCCTTACAGGGATCCTATAATTCACCCCTCCACTTT.

Here the CDR3 reads CASSAGTGTGTTDTQYF. CDR3 in DNA: TGTGCCAGCAGCGCCGGAACCGGGACAGGTACTACAGATACGCAGTATTTT. The chain joins TRBV7-2 to TRBJ2-3; the match to TRBD1 covers 8 bases. The CDR3 spans 17 residues. Germline CDR1 is SGHTA and CDR2 is FQGNSA. The junction had 13 bases not matched to a gene; V was cut back by 5 bases and J by 3 bases.

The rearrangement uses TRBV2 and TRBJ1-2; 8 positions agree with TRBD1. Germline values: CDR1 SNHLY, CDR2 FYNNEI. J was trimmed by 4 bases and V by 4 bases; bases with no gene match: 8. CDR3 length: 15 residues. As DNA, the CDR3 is TGTGCCAGCAGTGCCGGAACCGGACAGGGCTATGGCTACACCTTC. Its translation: CASSAGTGQGYGYTF.

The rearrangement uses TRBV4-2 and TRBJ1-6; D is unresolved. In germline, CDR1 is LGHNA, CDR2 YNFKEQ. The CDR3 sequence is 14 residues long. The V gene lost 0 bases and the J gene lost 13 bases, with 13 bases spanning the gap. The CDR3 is CASSQDGPISPLHF. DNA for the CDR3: TGTGCCAGCAGCCAAGATGGGCCCATCTCCCCCCTCCACTTT.

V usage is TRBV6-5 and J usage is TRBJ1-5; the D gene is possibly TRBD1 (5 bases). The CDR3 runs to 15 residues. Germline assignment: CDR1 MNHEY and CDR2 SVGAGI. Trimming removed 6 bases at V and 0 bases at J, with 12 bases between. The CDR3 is CASSTGTYSNQPQHF. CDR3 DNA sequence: TGTGCCAGCAGCACCGGGACGTATAGCAATCAGCCCCAGCATTTT.

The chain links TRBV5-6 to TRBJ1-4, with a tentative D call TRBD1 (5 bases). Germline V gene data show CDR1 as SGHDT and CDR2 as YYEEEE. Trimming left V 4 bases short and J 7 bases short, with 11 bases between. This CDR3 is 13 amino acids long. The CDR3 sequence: CASSAGGTEKLFF. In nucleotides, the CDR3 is TGTGCCAGCAGCGCCGGAGGGACTGAAAAACTGTTTTTT.

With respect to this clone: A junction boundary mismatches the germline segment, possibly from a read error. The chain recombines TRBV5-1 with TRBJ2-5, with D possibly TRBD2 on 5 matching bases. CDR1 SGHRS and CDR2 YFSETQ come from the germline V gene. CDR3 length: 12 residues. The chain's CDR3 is CASSLGETTPNF. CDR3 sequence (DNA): TGCGCCAGCAGCTTGGGGGAGACTACACCGAACTTC. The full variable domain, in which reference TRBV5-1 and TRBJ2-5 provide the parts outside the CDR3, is KAGVTQTPRYLIKTRGQQVTLSCSPISGHRSVSWYQQTPGQGLQFLFEYFSETQRNKGNFPGRFSGRQFSNSRSEMNVSTLELGDSALYLCASSLGETTPNFGPGTRLLVL.

The CDR3 bases are TGTGCCAGCAGCGGGGGACAGTATAGAGAGACCCAGTACTTC. This gives the protein CASSGGQYRETQYF. This chain connects TRBV9 to TRBJ2-5, with 7 nucleotides matching TRBD1. The ends lost 3 bases at V and 4 bases at J; junction bases unmatched: 6. The CDR3 covers 14 residues. Germline loops: CDR1 SGDLS, CDR2 YYNGEE.